The subject of this entry is one TCR beta chain. The data derive from a study of T cells in localized non-small cell lung cancer. The V end lost 4 bases, the J end lost 9 bases, and 10 bases lay between the germline ends. The CDR3 extends over 12 amino acids. The germline CDR1 and CDR2 sequences are LNHDA and SQIVND (reference sequence). TCRdb's copy holds only in-frame clones and misses some; the assay was immunoSEQ multiplex PCR. The sample has around 35,000 clones, around nine tenths seen once. The source is a woman aged 40-69 years with stage I lung adenocarcinoma. Material: peripheral blood, obtained before any cancer treatment. The J gene is TRBJ1-5, the V gene TRBV19; D is undetermined. DNA of the CDR3: TGTGCCAGTAGTACCACACCCGGGCCCCAGCATTTT. This codes for CASSTTPGPQHF.